This T cell receptor beta chain is drawn from a study of blood T cells in healthy people across ages. Findings and limits, study-wide: Older individuals had lower TCR beta diversity per million T cells (the decline was roughly linear). Versus aged donors, long-lived donors had higher diversity and more naive CD4+ cells.

Concerning this clonotype itself: Antigen: not known.

For the second PCR, which ran for about 6 to 12 cycles, a sample-barcoded 5' primer and a J-beta primer mix were used. Each cDNA molecule carried a tag from a template-switch adaptor that contained 12 random nucleotides. TCRdb re-called the 5' RACE reads through MiXCR, storing one row per CDR3 protein. The sample lists 1 million or so distinct CDR3 sequences; more than 40% were seen once. The clonotype comes from a woman aged 55-75 years in good health. Input material: blood.

CDR3 DNA sequence: TGCAGCGTCTCAAAGACAGGGGCAACTAATGAAAAACTGTTTTTT. The encoded protein is CSVSKTGATNEKLFF. The chain couples TRBV29-1 to TRBJ1-4, with 8 bases that match TRBD1. Losses at the gene ends were 6 bases for V and 0 bases for J; bases not matched to a gene: 6. The CDR3 spans 15 residues. The germline V gene encodes CDR1 SQVTM and CDR2 ANQGSEA. Full variable domain (remainder filled in from reference TRBV29-1 and TRBJ1-4): SAVISQKPSRDICQRGTSLTIQCQVDSQVTMMFWYRQQPGQSLTLIATANQGSEATYESGFVIDKFPISRPNLTFSTLTVSNMSPEDSSIYLCSVSKTGATNEKLFFGSGTQLSVL.